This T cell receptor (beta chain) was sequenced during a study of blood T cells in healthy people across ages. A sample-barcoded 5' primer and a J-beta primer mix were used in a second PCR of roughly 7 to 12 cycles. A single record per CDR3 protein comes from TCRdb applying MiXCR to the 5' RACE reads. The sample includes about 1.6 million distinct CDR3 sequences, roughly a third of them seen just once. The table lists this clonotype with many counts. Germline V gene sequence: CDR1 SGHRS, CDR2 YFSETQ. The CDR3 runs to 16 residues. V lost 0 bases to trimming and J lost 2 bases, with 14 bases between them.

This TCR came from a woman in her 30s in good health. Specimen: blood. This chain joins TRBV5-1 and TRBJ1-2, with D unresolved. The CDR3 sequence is CASSLAPDLVNYGYTF. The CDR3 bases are TGCGCCAGCAGCTTGGCTCCTGATCTCGTCAACTATGGCTACACCTTC.